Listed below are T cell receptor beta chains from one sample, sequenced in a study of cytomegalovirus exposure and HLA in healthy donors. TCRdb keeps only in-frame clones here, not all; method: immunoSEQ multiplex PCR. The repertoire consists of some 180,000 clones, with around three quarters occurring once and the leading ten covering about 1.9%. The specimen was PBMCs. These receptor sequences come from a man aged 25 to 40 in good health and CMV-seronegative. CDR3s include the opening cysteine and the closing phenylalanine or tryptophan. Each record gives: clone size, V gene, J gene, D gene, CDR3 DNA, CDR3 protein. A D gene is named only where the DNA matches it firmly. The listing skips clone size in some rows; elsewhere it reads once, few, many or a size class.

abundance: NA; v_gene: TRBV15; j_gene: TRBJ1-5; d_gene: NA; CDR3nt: TGTGCCACCAGCAGAGAAAGGGGGAGTAAGGGCAATCAGCCCCAGCATTTT; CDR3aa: CATSRERGSKGNQPQHF
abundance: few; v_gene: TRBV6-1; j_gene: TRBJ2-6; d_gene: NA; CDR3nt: TGTGCCAGCAGTCATAGCGGTGGGGCCAACGTCCTGACTTTC; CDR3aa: CASSHSGGANVLTF
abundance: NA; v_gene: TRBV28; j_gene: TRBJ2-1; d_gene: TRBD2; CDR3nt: TGTGCCAGCAGAGCGGGGAGGGAGAATGAGCAGTTCTTC; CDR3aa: CASRAGRENEQFF
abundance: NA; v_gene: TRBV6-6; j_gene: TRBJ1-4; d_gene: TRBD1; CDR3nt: TGTGCCAGCAGTCAAAGACAGGGGGGGAATGAAAAACTGTTTTTT; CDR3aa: CASSQRQGGNEKLFF
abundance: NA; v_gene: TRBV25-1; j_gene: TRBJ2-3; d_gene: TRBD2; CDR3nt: TGTGCCAGCAGTGCCACCGACCAGGGACTATTATTTGGGGATACGCAGTATTTT; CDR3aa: CASSATDQGLLFGDTQYF
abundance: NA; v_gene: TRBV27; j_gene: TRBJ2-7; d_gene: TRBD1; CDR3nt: TGTGCCAGCAGAGACAGGGCCGAGCAGTACTTC; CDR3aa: CASRDRAEQYF
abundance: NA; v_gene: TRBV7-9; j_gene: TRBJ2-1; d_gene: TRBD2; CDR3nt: TGTGCCAGCAGCCGACGGATTAGCGGGGCCGTCGATCTCGATGAGCAGTTCTTC; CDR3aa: CASSRRISGAVDLDEQFF
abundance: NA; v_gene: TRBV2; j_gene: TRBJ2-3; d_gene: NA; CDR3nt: TGTGCCAGCAGTGAAATACAGGGCATCCCTCCGGTTGATACGCAGTATTTT; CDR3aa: CASSEIQGIPPVDTQYF
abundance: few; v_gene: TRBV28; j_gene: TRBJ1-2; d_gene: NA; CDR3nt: TGTGCCAGCAGTTTATTTGCAGGGAATGGCTACACCTTC; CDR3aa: CASSLFAGNGYTF
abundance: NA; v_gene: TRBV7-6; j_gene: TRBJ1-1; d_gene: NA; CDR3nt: TGTGCCAGCAGCTTTGGTACGGCAGGCGTTCAGAGAGATACTGAAGCTTTCTTT; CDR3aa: CASSFGTAGVQRDTEAFF
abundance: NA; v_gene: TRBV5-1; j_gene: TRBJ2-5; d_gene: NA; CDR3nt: TGCGCCAGCAGCTTGGGGACGGGAAGGGAGACCCAGTACTTC; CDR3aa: CASSLGTGRETQYF
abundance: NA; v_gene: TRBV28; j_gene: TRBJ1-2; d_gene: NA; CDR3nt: TGTGCCAGCAGACAGTCTCACTATGGCTACACCTTC; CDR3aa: CASRQSHYGYTF
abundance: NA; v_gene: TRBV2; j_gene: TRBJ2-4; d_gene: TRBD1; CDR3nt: TGTGCCAGCAGCGTGGGACAGGGAATAAACATTCAGTACTTC; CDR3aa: CASSVGQGINIQYF
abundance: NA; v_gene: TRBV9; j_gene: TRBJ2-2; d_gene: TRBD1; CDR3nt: TGTGCCAGCAGCGGCGGACAGGGCTTTTTCACCGGGGAGCTGTTTTTT; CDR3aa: CASSGGQGFFTGELFF
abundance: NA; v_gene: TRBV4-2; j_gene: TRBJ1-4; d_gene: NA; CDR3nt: TGTGCCAGCAGCCGCATAACCCAGGGGAAGGTTGAAAAACTGTTTTTT; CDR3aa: CASSRITQGKVEKLFF
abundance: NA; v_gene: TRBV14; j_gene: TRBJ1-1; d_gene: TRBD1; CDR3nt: TGTGCCAGCAGCCCATCGACAGGGGTGAGCACTGAAGCTTTCTTT; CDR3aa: CASSPSTGVSTEAFF
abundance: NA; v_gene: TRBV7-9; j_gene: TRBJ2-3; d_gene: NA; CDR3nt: TGTGCCAGCAGCTTAGTCGACCTGGAGACGCAGTATTTT; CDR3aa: CASSLVDLETQYF
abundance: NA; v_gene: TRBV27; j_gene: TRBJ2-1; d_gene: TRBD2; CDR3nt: TGTGCCAGCAGTCGCGGGAGTTCCTACAATGAGCAGTTCTTC; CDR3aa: CASSRGSSYNEQFF
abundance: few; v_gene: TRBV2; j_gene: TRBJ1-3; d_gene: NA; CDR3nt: TGTGCCAGCAATCGACTGGGGGGAGTCGCCATATATTTT; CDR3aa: CASNRLGGVAIYF
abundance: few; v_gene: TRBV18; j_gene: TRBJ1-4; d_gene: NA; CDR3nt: TGTGCCAGCTCACCCTTCTACAGAGCAACTAATGAAAAACTGTTTTTT; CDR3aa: CASSPFYRATNEKLFF
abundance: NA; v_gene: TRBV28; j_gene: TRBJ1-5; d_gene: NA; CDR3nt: TGTGCCAGCAGTCCCCCCAGGGGTCAGAGGGGTCAGCCCCAGCATTTT; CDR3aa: CASSPPRGQRGQPQHF
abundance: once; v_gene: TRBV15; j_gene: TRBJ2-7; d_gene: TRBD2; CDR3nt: TGTGCCACCAGCAGAGCTACTAGCGGGCGGGACGAGCAGTACTTC; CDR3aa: CATSRATSGRDEQYF
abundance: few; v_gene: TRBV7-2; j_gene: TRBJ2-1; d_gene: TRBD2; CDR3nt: TGTGCCAGCGCCTTATGGGCGGGAGAGGATGAGCAGTTCTTC; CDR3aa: CASALWAGEDEQFF